This T cell receptor (beta chain) was identified during a study of blood T cell repertoires in COVID-19. Clones were sequenced by immunoSEQ multiplex PCR, and TCRdb holds only the in-frame ones, with some missing. The table has some 70,000 clones, around 87% seen once. The CDR3 extends over 16 amino acids. V was pared by 2 bases and J by 3 bases, with 10 bases of the junction left unmatched. Germline values: CDR1 SGHRS, CDR2 YFSETQ. Sequencing used peripheral blood. The TCR was taken from a man in his forties or fifties with active COVID-19. The rearrangement links TRBV5-1 to TRBJ1-1; 7 bases match TRBD1. The CDR3 DNA reads as TGCGCCAGCAGCTTCCTATTGACAGGGTCTGACACTGAAGCTTTCTTT. It translates to CASSFLLTGSDTEAFF.